What follows are 10 T cell receptor beta chains derived from one specimen sequenced in a study of blood T cells in healthy people across ages. The use of a sample-barcoded 5' primer and a J-beta primer mix characterized a second PCR of roughly 7 to 11 cycles. TCRdb fed the 5' RACE reads into MiXCR, producing one record per CDR3 protein. The sample has 730,000 or so distinct CDR3 sequences, 35% to 45% seen once. Sample: blood. These receptors were collected from a woman aged 60-75 years in good health.

This clonotype occurred a few times. The chain carries TRBV18 and TRBJ2-1, with 8 positions matching TRBD2. The CDR3 is 12 amino acids. Germline V gives CDR1 KGHSH, CDR2 LQKENI. V was clipped by 3 bases and J by 14 bases; unmatched bases: 6. The CDR3 DNA follows: TGTGCCAGCTCACCCCCCCCGGGAGGGGAGTTCTTC. Encoded protein: CASSPPPGGEFF.

This clonotype was observed once. The chain uses TRBV13 and TRBJ2-5; 12 nucleotides agree with TRBD2. The J call may not be correct, given that the DNA end is closer to TRBJ2-7. The germline CDR1 and CDR2 sequences are PRHDT and FYEKMQ (reference sequence). The CDR3 extends over 14 amino acids. The CDR3 region is CASSTTSGRSEQYF. The CDR3 DNA reads TGTGCCAGCAGCACGACTAGCGGGAGATCCGAGCAGTACTTC.

The rearrangement joins TRBV6-6 to TRBJ1-5, with a possible D match to TRBD1 (6 bases). The germline gives CDR1 MNHNY, CDR2 SVGAGI (reference sequence). The CDR3 is 15 residues long. Trimming pared 5 bases from V and 1 base from J, leaving 12 bases between. This CDR3 is CASSDAGQSNQPQHF. In DNA form, the CDR3 reads TGTGCCAGCAGTGACGCCGGACAGAGCAATCAGCCCCAGCATTTT.

V usage is TRBV6-2 or TRBV6-3 and J usage is TRBJ2-1; tentative D call: TRBD1 (6 bases). The assigned J gene may be wrong: the sequence end matches TRBJ2-7 better. Germline CDR1 MNHEY, CDR2 SVGEGT. This CDR3 spans 15 amino acids. CDR3 amino acids: CASKGGGQSRGEQYF. The CDR3 bases are TGTGCCAGCAAGGGCGGAGGACAGTCCCGCGGGGAGCAGTACTTC.

This clonotype was picked up one time. The rearrangement links TRBV5-6 to TRBJ2-1, with D possibly TRBD2 on 6 matching bases. TRBJ2-7 explains the end of the DNA better; the J call may be wrong. Germline V gives CDR1 SGHDT, CDR2 YYEEEE. CDR3 length: 18 amino acids. The CDR3 sequence is CASSLGVLGGGSYNEQYF. The CDR3 coding sequence is TGTGCCAGCAGCTTGGGGGTTTTGGGGGGAGGCTCCTACAATGAGCAGTACTTC.

V is TRBV6-1 and J is TRBJ1-5; maybe TRBD1 (6 bases). From germline, CDR1 is MNHNS and CDR2 SASEGT. The CDR3 sequence is 14 residues long. V lost 8 bases and J lost 5, with 16 bases in between. The CDR3 DNA reads as TGTGCCAGCGGGACACGAACTACTGATCAGCCCCAGCATTTT. Its protein is CASGTRTTDQPQHF.

The chain couples TRBV5-1 to TRBJ1-4; no firm D call. Trimming took off 3 bases at V and 0 bases at J, with 9 bases between the two ends. CDR3 length: 15 residues. CDR1 and CDR2 from the germline V gene are SGHRS and YFSETQ. CDR3 sequence: CASSYQFATNEKLFF. In nucleotides, the CDR3 is TGCGCCAGCAGCTACCAGTTTGCAACTAATGAAAAACTGTTTTTT.

The chain is built from TRBV6-5 and TRBJ2-1; the D is unclear. Trimming removed 0 bases from V and 10 bases from J, with 4 bases in between. The CDR3 contains 11 residues. CDR1 and CDR2 (germline): MNHEY, SVGAGI. The CDR3 DNA reads TGTGCCAGCAGTTACTCATCAGAGCAGTTCTTC. This sequence encodes CASSYSSEQFF.

As regards this clonotype: As the CDR3 is not closed by the conserved phenylalanine or tryptophan, this likely results from a read error. V usage is TRBV4-3 and J usage is TRBJ2-1; D remains unclear. CDR3 size: 14 residues. Trimming took 0 bases from V and 12 from J, leaving 15 bases between them. From germline, CDR1 is LGHNA and CDR2 YSLEER. CDR3 nucleotides: TGCGCCAGCAGCCAAGATTATACCCCGGTAGTGCAGTTCTTA. This sequence encodes CASSQDYTPVVQFL.

This clonotype appeared a few times. V is TRBV25-1 and J is TRBJ1-1, with 7 nucleotides matching TRBD1. Germline CDR1 is MGHDK and CDR2 is SYGVNS. The CDR3 totals 13 residues. The V gene end was trimmed by 4 bases and the J gene end by 5 bases; junction bases not matched to a gene: 4. The CDR3 sequence: CASSVTGETEAFF. The CDR3 DNA reads TGTGCCAGCAGTGTAACAGGGGAAACTGAAGCTTTCTTT.